This is a list of T cell receptor beta chains from one sample in a study of cytomegalovirus exposure and HLA in healthy donors. Libraries were prepared by immunoSEQ multiplex PCR; TCRdb keeps only in-frame clonotypes and omits some of them. The sample lists about 110,000 clones, 69% seen once, with about 5.5% in the top ten. The sequenced material came from PBMCs. The receptors here all came from a woman in her 70s in good health and CMV-seropositive. Each CDR3 is given with its conserved first and last residue. The order of the fields is clone size, V gene, J gene, D gene, CDR3 DNA, CDR3 protein. A D gene is named only where the DNA matches it firmly. The listing skips clone size in some rows; elsewhere it reads once, few, many or a size class.

abundance: -; v_gene: TRBV30; j_gene: TRBJ1-4; d_gene: -; CDR3nt: TGTGCCTGGGGGGCCGGGACACGGGGAGAAAAACTGTTTTTT; CDR3aa: CAWGAGTRGEKLFF
abundance: -; v_gene: TRBV6-5; j_gene: TRBJ2-1; d_gene: TRBD1; CDR3nt: TGTGCCAGCAGTTACCGGGACAGGCCGATCAATGAGCAGTTCTTC; CDR3aa: CASSYRDRPINEQFF
abundance: -; v_gene: TRBV12-2; j_gene: TRBJ2-3; d_gene: -; CDR3nt: TGTGCAAGTCGCCTCCGGGACAGGGGGCCAACAGATACGCAGTATTTT; CDR3aa: CASRLRDRGPTDTQYF
abundance: -; v_gene: TRBV5-1; j_gene: TRBJ1-1; d_gene: -; CDR3nt: TGCGCCAGCAGCCCTCGGGAGGGCGGGGTGAACACTGAAGCTTTCTTT; CDR3aa: CASSPREGGVNTEAFF
abundance: -; v_gene: TRBV6-6; j_gene: TRBJ1-4; d_gene: -; CDR3nt: TGTGCCAGCAGTTACTCGACGGGGGGTAATGAAAAACTGTTTTTT; CDR3aa: CASSYSTGGNEKLFF
abundance: -; v_gene: TRBV6-6; j_gene: TRBJ1-2; d_gene: TRBD1; CDR3nt: TGTGCCAGCAGTTCCTCGACCGGGACAGGGGATGGCTACACCTTC; CDR3aa: CASSSSTGTGDGYTF
abundance: -; v_gene: TRBV19; j_gene: TRBJ1-3; d_gene: -; CDR3nt: TGTGCCAGTAGTCCTAATCGGCAGGCCATCTCTGGAAACACCATATATTTT; CDR3aa: CASSPNRQAISGNTIYF
abundance: -; v_gene: TRBV10-2; j_gene: TRBJ2-3; d_gene: TRBD2; CDR3nt: TGCGCCAGCAGATCTCAAGCGGGGGGCCTTTTTAGCACAGATACGCAGTATTTT; CDR3aa: CASRSQAGGLFSTDTQYF
abundance: -; v_gene: TRBV18; j_gene: TRBJ1-6; d_gene: TRBD1; CDR3nt: TGTGCCAGCTCACCGACAGGGAGTTCCTATAATTCACCCCTCCACTTT; CDR3aa: CASSPTGSSYNSPLHF
abundance: -; v_gene: TRBV29-1; j_gene: TRBJ2-5; d_gene: -; CDR3nt: TGCAGCGTTATGTCAATTGTAGAAGAGACCCAGTACTTC; CDR3aa: CSVMSIVEETQYF
abundance: once; v_gene: TRBV7-8; j_gene: TRBJ2-1; d_gene: -; CDR3nt: TGTGCCAGCAGCTGGGGCCTCCTCAATGAGCAGTTCTTC; CDR3aa: CASSWGLLNEQFF
abundance: -; v_gene: TRBV6-5; j_gene: TRBJ1-1; d_gene: -; CDR3nt: TGTGCCAGCTGGAGGCTTTTGAACACTGAAGCTTTCTTT; CDR3aa: CASWRLLNTEAFF
abundance: few; v_gene: TRBV15; j_gene: TRBJ2-1; d_gene: TRBD1; CDR3nt: TGTGCCACCAGTAAGACAGGGGGCTTAACCTACAATGAGCAGTTCTTC; CDR3aa: CATSKTGGLTYNEQFF
abundance: -; v_gene: TRBV18; j_gene: TRBJ1-1; d_gene: -; CDR3nt: TGTGCCAGCTCACTCCAAGTGGTACAGAACACTGAAGCTTTCTTT; CDR3aa: CASSLQVVQNTEAFF
abundance: -; v_gene: TRBV5-1; j_gene: TRBJ2-2; d_gene: TRBD1; CDR3nt: TGCGCCAGCAGCCCCGGACAGGTGGGACCCGGGGAGCTGTTTTTT; CDR3aa: CASSPGQVGPGELFF
abundance: -; v_gene: TRBV5-4; j_gene: TRBJ1-1; d_gene: -; CDR3nt: TGTGCCAGCAGCATTCCTGACACCATGAACACTGAAGCTTTCTTT; CDR3aa: CASSIPDTMNTEAFF
abundance: -; v_gene: TRBV11-2; j_gene: TRBJ2-5; d_gene: -; CDR3nt: TGTGCCAGCAGTCCTCAGGCGAAAGAGACCCAGTACTTC; CDR3aa: CASSPQAKETQYF
abundance: -; v_gene: TRBV6-5; j_gene: TRBJ1-1; d_gene: -; CDR3nt: TGTGCCAGCAGTTACTCCGGGAACTCGAACACTGAAGCTTTCTTT; CDR3aa: CASSYSGNSNTEAFF
abundance: few; v_gene: TRBV2; j_gene: TRBJ2-2; d_gene: TRBD1; CDR3nt: TGTGCCAGCAGAGGGACAGGGGGCGATAACGGGGAGCTGTTTTTT; CDR3aa: CASRGTGGDNGELFF
abundance: -; v_gene: TRBV14; j_gene: TRBJ2-1; d_gene: TRBD2; CDR3nt: TGTGCCAGCAGCCAACTCGGACTAGCGGGGAGTGAGCAGTTCTTC; CDR3aa: CASSQLGLAGSEQFF
abundance: -; v_gene: TRBV30; j_gene: TRBJ1-6; d_gene: TRBD1; CDR3nt: TGTGCCTGCTCGGGACAGTTCGATTCACCCCTCCACTTT; CDR3aa: CACSGQFDSPLHF
abundance: -; v_gene: TRBV27; j_gene: TRBJ2-2; d_gene: -; CDR3nt: TGTGCCAGCAGTTTGCCCCTAGCCGGGGAGCTGTTTTTT; CDR3aa: CASSLPLAGELFF
abundance: -; v_gene: TRBV7-6; j_gene: TRBJ2-1; d_gene: TRBD2; CDR3nt: TGTGCCAGCAGCGAACTAGCGGGGGCCTCCTACAATGAGCAGTTCTTC; CDR3aa: CASSELAGASYNEQFF
abundance: -; v_gene: TRBV7-9; j_gene: TRBJ1-1; d_gene: TRBD1; CDR3nt: TGTGCCAGCAGCACGTACCGGGACAGGGGAACTGAAGCTTTCTTT; CDR3aa: CASSTYRDRGTEAFF
abundance: -; v_gene: TRBV7-9; j_gene: TRBJ2-5; d_gene: TRBD1; CDR3nt: TGTGCCACCACGCGGACAGGGTACCAAGAGACCCAGTACTTC; CDR3aa: CATTRTGYQETQYF
abundance: -; v_gene: TRBV5-1; j_gene: TRBJ1-2; d_gene: -; CDR3nt: TGCGCCAGCAGCTTCGGGGAGAGTGGCTACACCTTC; CDR3aa: CASSFGESGYTF
abundance: many; v_gene: TRBV6-5; j_gene: TRBJ1-4; d_gene: -; CDR3nt: TGTGCCAGCAGTTCCAAACCGGGGTTTACATATGAAAAACTGTTTTTT; CDR3aa: CASSSKPGFTYEKLFF
abundance: -; v_gene: TRBV6-1; j_gene: TRBJ2-2; d_gene: TRBD1; CDR3nt: TGTGCCAGCAGTGAAGCCTGGGGGACAGGGCCCGGGGAGCTGTTTTTT; CDR3aa: CASSEAWGTGPGELFF
abundance: -; v_gene: TRBV9; j_gene: TRBJ2-2; d_gene: -; CDR3nt: TGTGCCAGCAGCGTAGGGCAGGGCACCGGGGAGCTGTTTTTT; CDR3aa: CASSVGQGTGELFF
abundance: -; v_gene: TRBV30; j_gene: TRBJ2-5; d_gene: -; CDR3nt: TGTGCCTGGAGCCGAGGAAGGGGGACCCAGTACTTC; CDR3aa: CAWSRGRGTQYF
abundance: -; v_gene: TRBV5-1; j_gene: TRBJ2-7; d_gene: TRBD1; CDR3nt: TGCGCCAGCAGCGACCGGGCCGGGACAGGTGCTGCCTACGAGCAGTACTTC; CDR3aa: CASSDRAGTGAAYEQYF
abundance: few; v_gene: TRBV11-1; j_gene: TRBJ2-2; d_gene: -; CDR3nt: TGTGCCAGCAGCTTTGGGGGCGTCAACACCGGGGAGCTGTTTTTT; CDR3aa: CASSFGGVNTGELFF
abundance: -; v_gene: TRBV7-3; j_gene: TRBJ2-1; d_gene: TRBD2; CDR3nt: TGTGCCAGCAGCCCTAGCGGGGGGGACTACAATGAGCAGTTCTTC; CDR3aa: CASSPSGGDYNEQFF
abundance: -; v_gene: TRBV18; j_gene: TRBJ2-3; d_gene: TRBD1; CDR3nt: TGTGCCAGCTCACCCGTCACAGGGACAGGAGATACGCAGTATTTT; CDR3aa: CASSPVTGTGDTQYF
abundance: -; v_gene: TRBV5-1; j_gene: TRBJ1-2; d_gene: TRBD1; CDR3nt: TGCGCCAGCAGCTTTCCCGGGACAGGGGGTAGTGGCTACACCTTC; CDR3aa: CASSFPGTGGSGYTF
abundance: -; v_gene: TRBV25-1; j_gene: TRBJ1-4; d_gene: -; CDR3nt: TGTGCCAGCAGTGAATCCGGGACAACTAATGAAAAACTGTTTTTT; CDR3aa: CASSESGTTNEKLFF
abundance: once; v_gene: TRBV7-2; j_gene: TRBJ2-7; d_gene: TRBD1; CDR3nt: TGTGCCAGCAGCCTACAGGGGGCCCAGTTGAACGAGCAGTACTTC; CDR3aa: CASSLQGAQLNEQYF
abundance: -; v_gene: TRBV6-5; j_gene: TRBJ2-7; d_gene: TRBD1; CDR3nt: TGTGCCATCCCCTGGCAGGGGGCATCCCCGCAGTACTTC; CDR3aa: CAIPWQGASPQYF
abundance: few; v_gene: TRBV5-4; j_gene: TRBJ2-7; d_gene: -; CDR3nt: TGTGCCAGCAGCCCCGACAGAGGTGGAGGGTTCCACGAGCAGTACTTC; CDR3aa: CASSPDRGGGFHEQYF
abundance: few; v_gene: TRBV6-5; j_gene: TRBJ1-5; d_gene: -; CDR3nt: TGTGCCAGCAGCGATACACAGGGAAGCAATCAGCCCCAGCATTTT; CDR3aa: CASSDTQGSNQPQHF
abundance: -; v_gene: TRBV19; j_gene: TRBJ1-2; d_gene: -; CDR3nt: TGTGCCAGTAGTAAGAACAGTAACTATGGCTACACCTTC; CDR3aa: CASSKNSNYGYTF
abundance: -; v_gene: TRBV29-1; j_gene: TRBJ2-1; d_gene: TRBD1; CDR3nt: TGCAGCGTTTTTACAGGGGGCATGCAGTTCTTC; CDR3aa: CSVFTGGMQFF
abundance: few; v_gene: TRBV5-4; j_gene: TRBJ2-4; d_gene: -; CDR3nt: TGTGCCAGCAGCTCCCCTTCGGACCTTGGGCCAGGGGTGGACATTCAGTACTTC; CDR3aa: CASSSPSDLGPGVDIQYF
abundance: -; v_gene: TRBV5-1; j_gene: TRBJ2-3; d_gene: -; CDR3nt: TGCGCCAGCAGCCCCGCGCCATCGCCAGATACGCAGTATTTT; CDR3aa: CASSPAPSPDTQYF
abundance: -; v_gene: TRBV27; j_gene: TRBJ1-2; d_gene: -; CDR3nt: TGTGCCAGCAGTATGCTCTCAGTAGCCAACTATGGCTACACCTTC; CDR3aa: CASSMLSVANYGYTF